This T cell receptor (beta chain) was documented in a study of shared clonotypes between healthy human individuals. This CDR3 is built from 14 residues. At deep level, the assay was performed. The repertoire was sequenced with immunoSEQ multiplex PCR; TCRdb's copy has only in-frame clones and lacks some. This sample has about 710,000 clones; roughly 72% occur once, and the top ten carry around 2%. The source material was memory CD4+ T cells sorted from blood. Subset of the sample: CD45RA-negative fraction. V and J are TRBV21-1 and TRBJ2-5; TRBD1, the table's D call, was not compared with the DNA. TRBV21-1 is designated a pseudogene. The TCR sequence derives from a woman aged 30 to 39 in good health. CDR3 DNA: TGTGCCAGCATCCCGACAGGGGGCTGGGAGACCCAGTACTTC. The encoded protein is CASIPTGGWETQYF.